Presented here are 24 T cell receptor beta chains from one specimen sequenced in a study of blood T cell repertoires in COVID-19 (dated by TCRdb to 2018 to 2020). Receptors were amplified or captured by the immunoSEQ multiplex PCR assay. The source is immuneACCESS, and TCRdb retained only in-frame sequences with V and J called. Part of the clones is not carried over; for the studies checked, unresolved V genes explain less than half of this, and the remainder is unexplained. This sample lists a few hundred thousand clones; 85% to 90% were detected once. The ten largest clonotypes hold 10% of the sample. What was sequenced was PBMCs or T cells enriched from blood (not recorded which). These receptors were obtained from a woman under 30 who had recovered from COVID-19.

The chain is built from TRBV6-5 and TRBJ1-2; D gene ambiguous. Trimming removed 8 bases from V and 1 base from J, with 5 bases in between. This CDR3 region has 11 residues. Germline V gives CDR1 MNHEY, CDR2 SVGAGI. In DNA, the CDR3 is TGTGCCAGCTTTTATAACTATGGCTACACCTTC. Protein product: CASFYNYGYTF.

The gene calls are TRBV15 and TRBJ2-1; a possible D gene is TRBD2 (6 bases). From germline, CDR1 is LNHNV and CDR2 YYDKDF (reference sequence). This CDR3 spans 16 amino acids. V dropped 0 bases and J dropped 2 bases, with 11 bases sitting between them. The CDR3 DNA follows: TGTGCCACCAGCAGAGATGGGGGGTTCACCTACAATGAGCAGTTCTTC. Translated: CATSRDGGFTYNEQFF. The full variable domain, its missing parts supplied by reference TRBV15 and TRBJ2-1, is DAMVIQNPRYQVTQFGKPVTLSCSQTLNHNVMYWYQQKSSQAPKLLFHYYDKDFNNEADTPDNFQSRRPNTSFCFLDIRSPGLGDTAMYLCATSRDGGFTYNEQFFGPGTRLTVL.

The sample holds one count of this clone. The rearrangement joins TRBV9 to TRBJ2-2, with TRBD2 identical over 8 bases. Trimming removed 0 bases from V and 5 bases from J; junction bases left unmatched: 6. This CDR3 is built from 16 residues. CDR1 SGDLS and CDR2 YYNGEE come from the germline V gene. CDR3 protein: CASSVVPSGSTGELFF. The CDR3 region has the DNA TGTGCCAGCAGCGTAGTACCCAGCGGGAGTACCGGGGAGCTGTTTTTT.

This clone has just a few counts. This rearrangement joins TRBV11-2 to TRBJ2-5; D may be TRBD1 (6 bases). Germline V CDR1 and CDR2: SGHAT, FQNNGV. Trimming pared 2 bases from V and 2 bases from J, leaving 12 bases between. The CDR3 sequence is 15 residues long. CDR3 DNA: TGTGCCAGCAGCTTAAGCGTAAGGGGGCAAGAGACCCAGTACTTC. Its translation: CASSLSVRGQETQYF.

The chain employs TRBV23-1 and TRBJ1-4; 9 bases align to TRBD1. TRBV23-1 is sorted into the ORF group, with uncertain function. The CDR3 runs 17 residues. Trimming cost V 8 bases and J 3 bases; bases outside gene matches: 13. The CDR3 here is CASACRDRVSSNEKLFF. The CDR3 bases are TGCGCCAGCGCGTGCCGGGACAGGGTGTCATCTAATGAAAAACTGTTTTTT.

V and J are TRBV5-1 and TRBJ1-2, with 7 bases aligning to TRBD1. Germline CDR1 reads SGHRS; CDR2 reads YFSETQ. There are 15 residues in the CDR3. The trim removed 2 bases at V and 10 bases at J, leaving 14 bases unmatched. This chain's CDR3 is CASSFTGTDSMDYTF. The CDR3, as DNA: TGCGCCAGCAGCTTCACAGGGACAGACTCTATGGACTACACCTTC.

This clone was observed a few times. The genes are TRBV5-1 and TRBJ2-7; D ambiguous. CDR3 length: 15 amino acids. Deletions cut 1 base from V and 2 bases from J, with 13 bases between. Germline V gene data show CDR1 as SGHRS and CDR2 as YFSETQ. The chain's CDR3 is CASSLSTAPTYEQYF. The DNA of the CDR3 is TGCGCCAGCAGCTTGAGCACAGCCCCAACCTACGAGCAGTACTTC.

The genes are TRBV13 and TRBJ2-2; no firm D call. The germline gives CDR1 PRHDT, CDR2 FYEKMQ (reference sequence). The CDR3 spans 19 residues. Trimming cost V 1 base and J 3 bases, with 21 bases left between them. CDR3 DNA: TGTGCCAGCAGCTTAGTCTTCCGGAACAGCTTGCCTCACACCGGGGAGCTGTTTTTT. Its translation: CASSLVFRNSLPHTGELFF.

The rearrangement links TRBV14 to TRBJ1-3; the D is unclear. The CDR3 covers 11 residues. Looked up from germline, CDR1 is SGHDN and CDR2 is FVKESK. Trimming took 3 bases from V and 7 from J, leaving 4 bases between them. The CDR3 here is CASSHGNTIYF. For the CDR3, the DNA is TGTGCCAGCAGCCACGGGAACACCATATATTTT.

The chain is built from TRBV5-1 and TRBJ2-7; a weak D match, TRBD2 (5 bases). Deletions cut 1 base from V and 5 bases from J, with 7 bases between. Germline assignment: CDR1 SGHRS and CDR2 YFSETQ. The CDR3 length is 12 residues. CDR3 sequence reads: CASSLPGDEQYF. The CDR3 DNA reads as TGCGCCAGCAGCTTGCCCGGGGACGAGCAGTACTTC. The full variable domain, rest sourced from reference TRBV5-1 and TRBJ2-7, is KAGVTQTPRYLIKTRGQQVTLSCSPISGHRSVSWYQQTPGQGLQFLFEYFSETQRNKGNFPGRFSGRQFSNSRSEMNVSTLELGDSALYLCASSLPGDEQYFGPGTRLTVT.

The chain recombines TRBV10-3 with TRBJ2-2; D is unclear. The CDR3 covers 13 residues. V dropped 6 bases and J dropped 4 bases, with 9 bases sitting between them. From germline, CDR1 is ENHRY and CDR2 SYGVKD. In DNA, the CDR3 is TGTGCCATCAGCCCCTCTCCCACCGGGGAGCTGTTTTTT. It translates to CAISPSPTGELFF.

This clone has just one count. The chain links TRBV10-3 to TRBJ1-1; D perhaps matches TRBD1 (5 bases). The CDR3 is 14 amino acids. Germline-derived CDR1 and CDR2 are ENHRY and SYGVKD. The V end lost 2 bases, the J end lost 4 bases, and 11 bases lay between the germline ends. The CDR3 reads CAISEAGVATEAFF. The CDR3 DNA reads TGTGCCATCAGTGAGGCGGGGGTGGCCACTGAAGCTTTCTTT.

The CDR3 DNA reads TGTGCCAGTAGGGCCGGGTCCCTTGGAAACACCATATATTTT. Encoded protein: CASRAGSLGNTIYF. The chain recombines TRBV19 with TRBJ1-3; D is unresolved. Trimming stripped 6 bases from V and 3 bases from J, with 12 bases between. Germline values: CDR1 LNHDA, CDR2 SQIVND (reference sequence). This CDR3 contains 14 residues.

The genes are TRBV27 and TRBJ2-1; 7 nucleotides match TRBD1. Unmatched junction bases numbered 9, after V lost 2 bases and J lost 2 bases. Germline V gene lookup returns CDR1 MNHEY and CDR2 SMNVEV (reference sequence). The CDR3 runs to 17 residues. The CDR3 coding sequence is TGTGCCAGCAGTTTAGACTACAGGGGATCCCCCTACAATGAGCAGTTCTTC. Translating gives CASSLDYRGSPYNEQFF.

The chain links TRBV3-1 (or the pseudogene TRBV3-2) to TRBJ2-2; 7 nucleotides match TRBD2. CDR1 and CDR2 (germline): LGHDT, YNNKEL (reference sequence). Trimming at V came to 7 bases and at J to 6 bases, leaving 11 bases not matched to a gene. The CDR3 is 15 amino acids. CDR3 protein: CASTPTAGAAGELFF. The DNA of the CDR3 is TGTGCCAGCACCCCGACGGCGGGAGCAGCCGGGGAGCTGTTTTTT.

The CDR3 DNA reads TGTGCCAGCTCACCTATTAATCGCAGGGACACTGAAGCTTTCTTT. Its protein product is CASSPINRRDTEAFF. The chain combines TRBV18 with TRBJ1-1, with a weak D call TRBD1 (5 bases). CDR1 and CDR2 (germline): KGHSH, LQKENI. The V gene lost 3 bases and the J gene lost 3 bases, with 14 bases spanning the gap. This CDR3 region has 15 residues.

The gene calls are TRBV9 and TRBJ1-3, with 7 bases aligning to TRBD1. Trimming took 1 base from V and 3 from J; bases not matched to a gene: 1. CDR1 and CDR2 (germline): SGDLS, YYNGEE. The CDR3 is 14 residues long. CDR3: CASSVQGDGNTIYF. The CDR3, as DNA: TGTGCCAGCAGCGTACAGGGGGATGGAAACACCATATATTTT. Looking up the rest from reference TRBV9 and TRBJ1-3 gives the full variable domain: DSGVTQTPKHLITATGQRVTLRCSPRSGDLSVYWYQQSLDQGLQFLIQYYNGEERAKGNILERFSAQQFPDLHSELNLSSLELGDSALYFCASSVQGDGNTIYFGEGSWLTVV.

The chain links TRBV4-1 to TRBJ1-1, with 9 bases aligning to TRBD1. V lost 1 base, J lost 3 bases, and 24 bases stayed unmatched. This CDR3 region has 22 residues. Germline V gives CDR1 MGHRA, CDR2 YSYEKL. This CDR3 is CASSQVFSGIGTNRGQDTEAFF. DNA for the CDR3: TGCGCCAGCAGCCAAGTTTTTTCGGGGATAGGAACTAACAGGGGGCAGGACACTGAAGCTTTCTTT.

The V gene is TRBV19, the J gene TRBJ1-1, with D hard to call. Germline loops: CDR1 LNHDA, CDR2 SQIVND (reference sequence). The CDR3 runs 15 residues. Trimming took 4 bases from V and 5 from J, leaving 17 bases between them. The DNA of the CDR3 is TGTGCCAGTAGTAAAAACAGCGGAGGGAATACTGAAGCTTTCTTT. Amino acid sequence: CASSKNSGGNTEAFF. Looking up the rest from reference TRBV19 and TRBJ1-1 gives the full variable domain: DGGITQSPKYLFRKEGQNVTLSCEQNLNHDAMYWYRQDPGQGLRLIYYSQIVNDFQKGDIAEGYSVSREKKESFPLTVTSAQKNPTAFYLCASSKNSGGNTEAFFGQGTRLTVV.

The V gene is TRBV30, the J gene TRBJ1-2; D gene uncertain. This CDR3 is built from 13 residues. The V end was cut by 0 bases, the J end by 4 bases, with 9 bases between. Germline V gene sequence: CDR1 GTSNPN, CDR2 SVGIG (reference sequence). The CDR3 DNA reads as TGTGCCTGGAGTGTACAAAGCGGCTATGGCTACACCTTC. Its translation is CAWSVQSGYGYTF.

This chain uses TRBV19 with TRBJ2-5; 10 positions match TRBD2. V gave up 5 bases and J gave up 5 bases; unmatched junction bases: 8. Germline CDR1 LNHDA, CDR2 SQIVND (reference sequence). The CDR3 is 15 amino acids. This CDR3 reads CASSQGAGGQETQYF. CDR3 DNA sequence: TGTGCCAGTAGTCAAGGAGCGGGGGGGCAGGAGACCCAGTACTTC.

The chain combines TRBV7-6 with TRBJ1-1, with 10 bases aligning to TRBD1. Germline V gives CDR1 SGHVS, CDR2 FNYEAQ. Germline trimming cut 8 bases from V and 0 bases from J; bases unmatched to any gene: 9. There are 16 residues in the CDR3. The CDR3 spells CASGGDRGPLNTEAFF. The CDR3 DNA is TGTGCCAGCGGGGGGGACAGGGGTCCTTTGAACACTGAAGCTTTCTTT. The full variable domain, completed using reference TRBV7-6 and TRBJ1-1, is GAGVSQSPRYKVTKRGQDVALRCDPISGHVSLYWYRQALGQGPEFLTYFNYEAQQDKSGLPNDRFSAERPEGSISTLTIQRTEQRDSAMYRCASGGDRGPLNTEAFFGQGTRLTVV.

The gene calls are TRBV5-6 and TRBJ1-4; D possibly corresponds to TRBD1 (6 bases). Germline assignment: CDR1 SGHDT and CDR2 YYEEEE. Between the trimmed V and J ends, which lost 4 bases and 12 bases, there was a span of 16 bases. This CDR3 has 13 residues. CDR3 residues: CASSLQQGVELFF. The CDR3 DNA reads as TGTGCCAGCAGCCTTCAACAGGGTGTAGAACTGTTTTTT.

The J gene is TRBJ2-3, the V gene TRBV15; the D gene is possibly TRBD1 (5 bases). Trimming removed 0 bases from V and 7 bases from J, with 14 bases in between. Germline CDR1 and CDR2: LNHNV and YYDKDF (reference sequence). CDR3 length: 15 residues. CDR3 protein: CATSRDGLKGHTQYF. The CDR3 DNA follows: TGTGCCACCAGCAGAGATGGATTGAAGGGGCATACGCAGTATTTT. The full variable domain, completed using reference TRBV15 and TRBJ2-3, is DAMVIQNPRYQVTQFGKPVTLSCSQTLNHNVMYWYQQKSSQAPKLLFHYYDKDFNNEADTPDNFQSRRPNTSFCFLDIRSPGLGDTAMYLCATSRDGLKGHTQYFGPGTRLTVL.